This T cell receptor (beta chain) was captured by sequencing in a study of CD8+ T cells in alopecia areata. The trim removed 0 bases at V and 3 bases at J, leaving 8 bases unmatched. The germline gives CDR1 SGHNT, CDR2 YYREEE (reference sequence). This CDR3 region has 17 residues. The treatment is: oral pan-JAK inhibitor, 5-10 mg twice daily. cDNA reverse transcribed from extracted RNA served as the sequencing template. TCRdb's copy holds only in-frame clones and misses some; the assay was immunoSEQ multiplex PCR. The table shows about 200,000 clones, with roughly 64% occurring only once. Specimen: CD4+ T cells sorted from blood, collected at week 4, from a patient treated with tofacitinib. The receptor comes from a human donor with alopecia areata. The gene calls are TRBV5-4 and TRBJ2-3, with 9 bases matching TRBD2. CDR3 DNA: TGTGCCAGCAGCTTGGAGGGCGGGGGGGCCAGAACAGATACGCAGTATTTT. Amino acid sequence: CASSLEGGGARTDTQYF.